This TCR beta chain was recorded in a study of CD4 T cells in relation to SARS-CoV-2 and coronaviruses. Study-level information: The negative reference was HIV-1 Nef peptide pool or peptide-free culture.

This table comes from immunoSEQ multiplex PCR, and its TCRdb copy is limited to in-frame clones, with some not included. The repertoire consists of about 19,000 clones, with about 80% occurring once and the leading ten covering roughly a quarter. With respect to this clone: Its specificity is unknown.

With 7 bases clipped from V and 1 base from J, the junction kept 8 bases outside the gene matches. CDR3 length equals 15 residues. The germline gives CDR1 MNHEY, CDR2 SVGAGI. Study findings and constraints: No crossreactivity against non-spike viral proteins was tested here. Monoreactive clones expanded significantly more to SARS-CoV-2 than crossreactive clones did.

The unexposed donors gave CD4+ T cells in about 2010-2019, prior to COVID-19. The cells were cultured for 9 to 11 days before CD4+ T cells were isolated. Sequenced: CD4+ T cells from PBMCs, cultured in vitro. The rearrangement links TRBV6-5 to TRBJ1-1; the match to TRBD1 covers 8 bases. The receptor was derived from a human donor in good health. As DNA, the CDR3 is TGTGCCAGCAAGAGTCCAGGACAGGGGAACACTGAAGCTTTCTTT. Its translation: CASKSPGQGNTEAFF.